This T cell receptor (beta chain) came from a study of blood T cells in healthy people across ages. The CDR3 is 15 amino acids. Germline CDR1 and CDR2: SGHTA and FQGNSA. V lost 0 bases and J lost 8; bases outside the gene matches: 6. The study's findings and limits: Both higher diversity and more naive CD4+ cells marked long-lived donors when set against aged donors.

Only a few counts were recorded for this clonotype. Its matching antigen is unknown. Next came a second PCR, run for about 7 to 12 cycles, which used a sample-barcoded 5' primer along with a J-beta primer mix. TCRdb independently ran MiXCR on the 5' RACE reads; one entry per CDR3 protein. The sample has hundreds of thousands of distinct CDR3 sequences, 40% to 50% seen once. Those donating, healthy Caucasian individuals from Russia, were aged 6 to 90. What was sequenced was blood. This receptor was identified in a man aged 55 to 70 in good health. This chain connects TRBV7-2 to TRBJ2-1; 8 nucleotides line up with TRBD1. The CDR3 DNA follows: TGTGCCAGCAGCTTAGCGCCCCAGGGGGCCTATGAGCAGTTCTTC. Translation: CASSLAPQGAYEQFF.